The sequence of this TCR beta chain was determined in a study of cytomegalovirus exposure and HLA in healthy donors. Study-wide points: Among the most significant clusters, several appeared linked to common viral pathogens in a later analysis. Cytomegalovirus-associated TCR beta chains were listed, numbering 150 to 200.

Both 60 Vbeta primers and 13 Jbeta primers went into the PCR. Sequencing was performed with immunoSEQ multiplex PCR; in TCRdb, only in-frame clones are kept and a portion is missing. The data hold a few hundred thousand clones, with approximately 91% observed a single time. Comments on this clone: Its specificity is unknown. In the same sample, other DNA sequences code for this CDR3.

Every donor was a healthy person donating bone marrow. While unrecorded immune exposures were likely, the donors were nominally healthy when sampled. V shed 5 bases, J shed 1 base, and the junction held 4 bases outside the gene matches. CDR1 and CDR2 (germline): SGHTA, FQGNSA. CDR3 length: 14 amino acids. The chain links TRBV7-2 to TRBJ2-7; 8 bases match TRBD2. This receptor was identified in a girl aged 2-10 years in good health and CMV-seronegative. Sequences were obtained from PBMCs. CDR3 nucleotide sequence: TGTGCCAGCAGCAGACTAGCGAGTTCCTACGAGCAGTACTTC. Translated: CASSRLASSYEQYF.